The next 10 T cell receptor beta chains were all read from a single sample in a study of blood T cell repertoires in COVID-19. Using immunoSEQ multiplex PCR, the repertoire was profiled, and TCRdb retains in-frame clones only, with some absent. The data show 200,000 to 250,000 clones, around 90% seen once. The sample taken for sequencing was peripheral blood. The receptors were gathered from a man aged 55 to 70 with acute or convalescent COVID-19.

The rearrangement links TRBV9 to TRBJ2-1; 9 bases agree with TRBD2. Germline V gene sequence: CDR1 SGDLS, CDR2 YYNGEE. Unmatched junction bases numbered 15, after V lost 4 bases and J lost 7 bases. This CDR3 has 17 amino acids. CDR3 amino acids: CASSPRGAGGYKNEQFF. The DNA of the CDR3 is TGTGCCAGCAGCCCCCGGGGAGCGGGGGGCTATAAGAATGAGCAGTTCTTC.

This clone was recorded a few times. This rearrangement joins TRBV3-1 (or the pseudogene TRBV3-2) to TRBJ1-2; TRBD1 is a possible D gene (5 bases). Germline values: CDR1 LGHDT, CDR2 YNNKEL (reference sequence). The ends were cut back, 8 bases at V and 1 base at J, with 11 bases in the middle. The CDR3 has 13 residues. In DNA, the CDR3 is TGTGCCAGCGACGATCAGGGTAACTATGGCTACACCTTC. Translation: CASDDQGNYGYTF.

This clone was observed once. J is TRBJ2-3 and V is TRBV5-5; 10 bases map to TRBD2. V was pared by 4 bases and J by 6 bases, with 11 bases of the junction left unmatched. Germline CDR1 reads SGHKS; CDR2 reads YYEKEE (reference sequence). The CDR3 is made up of 16 amino acids. The CDR3 is CASSPAGSGGYDTQYF. CDR3 DNA: TGTGCCAGCAGCCCGGCGGGTAGCGGGGGGTATGATACGCAGTATTTT.

In its sample, this clone was seen once. The chain joins TRBV5-1 to TRBJ2-2, with D maybe TRBD2 (6 bases). Trimming pared 0 bases from V and 6 bases from J, leaving 12 bases between. Germline-derived CDR1 and CDR2 are SGHRS and YFSETQ. The CDR3 runs 15 residues. CDR3 DNA: TGCGCCAGCAGCTTGGACTCAGCTAGCGCCGGGGAGCTGTTTTTT. Protein: CASSLDSASAGELFF.

The chain carries TRBV5-1 and TRBJ2-1; 7 bases agree with TRBD2. CDR1 and CDR2 (germline): SGHRS, YFSETQ. V shed 1 base, J shed 3 bases, and the junction held 4 bases outside the gene matches. This CDR3 contains 15 residues. The CDR3 reads CASSLTAGVYNEQFF. CDR3 coding DNA: TGCGCCAGCAGCTTGACGGCGGGGGTCTACAATGAGCAGTTCTTC.

J is TRBJ2-3 and V is TRBV27; 7 bases are a match to TRBD2. The V segment lost 8 bases and the J segment 2 bases; nucleotides outside the gene matches: 4. CDR3 length: 13 residues. Germline-derived CDR1 and CDR2 are MNHEY and SMNVEV (reference sequence). For the CDR3, the DNA is TGTGCCAGCGGCCGGGACTACACAGATACGCAGTATTTT. Protein sequence: CASGRDYTDTQYF.

The chain has TRBV2 and TRBJ1-1, with 9 bases that match TRBD1. With 5 bases clipped from V and 6 bases from J, the junction kept 7 bases outside the gene matches. This CDR3 spans 14 amino acids. The germline CDR1 and CDR2 sequences are SNHLY and FYNNEI. The CDR3 region has the DNA TGTGCCAGCAGTACCCGGGACAGGGCCCCTGAAGCTTTCTTT. Translated: CASSTRDRAPEAFF. The full variable domain, with the rest looked up from reference TRBV2 and TRBJ1-1, is EPEVTQTPSHQVTQMGQEVILRCVPISNHLYFYWYRQILGQKVEFLVSFYNNEISEKSEIFDDQFSVERPDGSNFTLKIRSTKLEDSAMYFCASSTRDRAPEAFFGQGTRLTVV.

V usage is TRBV28 and J usage is TRBJ2-7; D is ambiguous. The V gene's germline CDR1 is MDHEN and CDR2 SYDVKM. V was shortened by 10 bases and J by 6 bases, with 10 bases between the two germline ends. This CDR3 contains 10 residues. CDR3 DNA: TGTGCCACAGTTCGAGGCGAGCAGTACTTC. It encodes CATVRGEQYF.

V is TRBV4-1 and J is TRBJ1-5; D not certain. The ends were cut back, 0 bases at V and 4 bases at J, with 13 bases in the middle. The germline gives CDR1 MGHRA, CDR2 YSYEKL. This CDR3 is 16 amino acids long. The CDR3 sequence: CASSQDLARINQPQHF. CDR3 DNA sequence: TGCGCCAGCAGCCAAGATTTGGCACGAATAAATCAGCCCCAGCATTTT.

The chain combines TRBV27 with TRBJ2-1; 12 positions agree with TRBD2. The V gene end was trimmed by 8 bases and the J gene end by 9 bases; junction bases not matched to a gene: 8. From germline, CDR1 is MNHEY and CDR2 SMNVEV (reference sequence). The CDR3 length is 14 residues. The CDR3 loop is CASARTSGEGEQFF. Written as DNA, the CDR3 is TGTGCCAGCGCCAGGACTAGCGGGGAGGGTGAGCAGTTCTTC.